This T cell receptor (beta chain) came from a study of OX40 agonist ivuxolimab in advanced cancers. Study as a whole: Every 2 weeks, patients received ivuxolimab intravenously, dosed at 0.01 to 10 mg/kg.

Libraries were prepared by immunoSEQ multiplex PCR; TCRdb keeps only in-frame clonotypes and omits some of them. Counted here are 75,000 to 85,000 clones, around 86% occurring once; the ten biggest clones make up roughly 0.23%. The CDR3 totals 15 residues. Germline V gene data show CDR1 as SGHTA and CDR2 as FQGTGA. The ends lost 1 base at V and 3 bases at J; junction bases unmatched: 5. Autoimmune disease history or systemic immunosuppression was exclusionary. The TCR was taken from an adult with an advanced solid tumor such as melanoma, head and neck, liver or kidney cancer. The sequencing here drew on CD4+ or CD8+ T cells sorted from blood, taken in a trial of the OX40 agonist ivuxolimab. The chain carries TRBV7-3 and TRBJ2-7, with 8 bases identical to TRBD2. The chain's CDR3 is CASSLMPGGNYEQYF. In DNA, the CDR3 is TGTGCCAGCAGCTTAATGCCGGGAGGGAACTACGAGCAGTACTTC.